This TCR beta chain comes out of a study of post-analysis software for immune sequencing data. Study findings and constraints: Controls had lower frequencies than patients of 4 or 5 TRBV segments, which included TRBV5-6, TRBV5-1 and TRBV20-1.

This clonotype was counted a few times. Antigen unknown. The germline gives CDR1 DFQATT, CDR2 SNEGSKA (reference sequence). There are 17 residues in the CDR3. Germline trimming cut 1 base from V and 0 bases from J; bases unmatched to any gene: 10. TCR beta libraries were prepared from cDNA with unique molecular identifiers. Roughly 500,000 cDNA molecules were obtained per 1 to 10 million input T cells. TCRdb reanalysed the PCR reads using MiXCR and keeps one entry per CDR3 protein. Of about 500,000 distinct CDR3 sequences listed, under 55% are singletons. The sequence came from a girl aged 5 to 17 with multiple sclerosis. The specimen was blood. The rearrangement uses TRBV20-1 and TRBJ2-3; 7 bases are shared with TRBD2. CDR3 amino acids: CSARGGGRVGSTDTQYF. CDR3 nucleotides: TGCAGTGCTAGAGGGGGCGGGAGAGTGGGAAGCACAGATACGCAGTATTTT.